Here is one T cell receptor beta chain with its context. Its antigen is undetermined. Profiling relied on immunoSEQ multiplex PCR, and the TCRdb table lists in-frame clones only, not all of them. The sample yields some 2,400,000 clones, approximately 96% seen once. The record originates from a study of shared clonotypes between healthy human individuals. Study background: Each donor had three CD4 naive, three CD4 memory, two CD8 naive and one CD8 memory plate.

Findings and caveats of the study: Although depth was large, rarefaction showed that sequencing of the sorted subsets was incomplete. Clonotypes not shared had lower generation probabilities than those common to all four donors. The authors expected sequencing depth to affect clonotype sharing among donors.

The CDR3 runs 15 residues. From germline, CDR1 is MDHEN and CDR2 SYDVKM. The junction had 8 bases not matched to a gene; V was cut back by 5 bases and J by 6 bases. The V and J genes are TRBV28 and TRBJ2-2, with 8 bases identical to TRBD1. The sequenced sample consisted of naive CD4+ T cells sorted from blood. Subset: CD45RA+ positively selected. This clonotype originated in a man in his late teens or twenties in good health. The CDR3 sequence is CASSRRDRWSGELFF. In DNA, the CDR3 is TGTGCCAGCAGTCGCCGGGACAGGTGGTCCGGGGAGCTGTTTTTT.